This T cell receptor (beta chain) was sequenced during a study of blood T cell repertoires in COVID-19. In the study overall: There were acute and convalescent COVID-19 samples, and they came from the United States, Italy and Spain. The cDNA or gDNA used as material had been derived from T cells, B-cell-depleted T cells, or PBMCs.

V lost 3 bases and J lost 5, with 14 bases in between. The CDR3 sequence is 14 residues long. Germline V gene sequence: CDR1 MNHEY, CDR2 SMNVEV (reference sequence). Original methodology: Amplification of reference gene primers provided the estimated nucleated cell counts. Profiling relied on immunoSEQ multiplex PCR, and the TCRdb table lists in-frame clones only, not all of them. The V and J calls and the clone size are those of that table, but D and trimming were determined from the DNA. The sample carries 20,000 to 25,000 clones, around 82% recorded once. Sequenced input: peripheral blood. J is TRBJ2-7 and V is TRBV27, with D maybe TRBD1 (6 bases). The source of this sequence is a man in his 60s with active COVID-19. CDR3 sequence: CASSLSQGFHEQYF. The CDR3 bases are TGTGCCAGCAGTTTGAGCCAGGGGTTCCACGAGCAGTACTTC.